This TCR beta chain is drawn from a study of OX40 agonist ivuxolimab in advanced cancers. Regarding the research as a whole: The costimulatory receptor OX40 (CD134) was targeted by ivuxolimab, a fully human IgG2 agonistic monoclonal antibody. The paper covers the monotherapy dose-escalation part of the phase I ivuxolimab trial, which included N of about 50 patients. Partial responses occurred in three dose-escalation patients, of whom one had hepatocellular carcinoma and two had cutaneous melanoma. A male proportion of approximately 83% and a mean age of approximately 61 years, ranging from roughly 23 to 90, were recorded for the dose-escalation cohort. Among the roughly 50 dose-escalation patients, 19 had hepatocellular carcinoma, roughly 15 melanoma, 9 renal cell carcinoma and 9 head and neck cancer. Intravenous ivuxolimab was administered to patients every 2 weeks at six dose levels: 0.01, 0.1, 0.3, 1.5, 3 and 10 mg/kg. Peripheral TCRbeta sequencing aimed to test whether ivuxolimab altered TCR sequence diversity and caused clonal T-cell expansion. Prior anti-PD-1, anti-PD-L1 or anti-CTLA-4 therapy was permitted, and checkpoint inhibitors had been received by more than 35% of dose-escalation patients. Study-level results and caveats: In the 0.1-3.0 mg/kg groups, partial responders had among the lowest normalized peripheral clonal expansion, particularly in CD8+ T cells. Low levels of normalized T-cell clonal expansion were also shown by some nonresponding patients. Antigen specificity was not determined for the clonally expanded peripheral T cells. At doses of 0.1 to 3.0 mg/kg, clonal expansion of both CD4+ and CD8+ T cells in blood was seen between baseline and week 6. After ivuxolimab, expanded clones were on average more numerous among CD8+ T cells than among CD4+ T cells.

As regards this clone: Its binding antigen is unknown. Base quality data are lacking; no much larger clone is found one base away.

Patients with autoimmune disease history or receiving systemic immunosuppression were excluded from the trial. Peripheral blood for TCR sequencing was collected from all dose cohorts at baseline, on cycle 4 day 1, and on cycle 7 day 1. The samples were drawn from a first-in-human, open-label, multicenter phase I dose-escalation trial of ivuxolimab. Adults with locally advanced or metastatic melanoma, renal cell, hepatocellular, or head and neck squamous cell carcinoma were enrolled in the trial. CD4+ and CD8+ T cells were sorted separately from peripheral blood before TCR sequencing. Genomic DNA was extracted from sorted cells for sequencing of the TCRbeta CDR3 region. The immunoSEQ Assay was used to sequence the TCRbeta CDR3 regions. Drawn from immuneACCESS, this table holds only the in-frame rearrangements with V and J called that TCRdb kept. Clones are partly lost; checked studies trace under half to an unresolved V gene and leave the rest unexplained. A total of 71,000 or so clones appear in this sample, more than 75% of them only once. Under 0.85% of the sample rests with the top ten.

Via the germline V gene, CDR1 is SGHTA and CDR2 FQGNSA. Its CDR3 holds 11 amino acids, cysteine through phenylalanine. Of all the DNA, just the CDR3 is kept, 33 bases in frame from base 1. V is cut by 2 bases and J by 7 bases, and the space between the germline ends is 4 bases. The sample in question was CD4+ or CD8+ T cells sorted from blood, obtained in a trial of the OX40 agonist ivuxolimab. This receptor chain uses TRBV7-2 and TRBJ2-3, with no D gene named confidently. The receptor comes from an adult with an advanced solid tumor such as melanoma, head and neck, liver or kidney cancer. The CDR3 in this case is CASSLRYTQYF. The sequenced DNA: TGTGCCAGCAGCTTACGATATACGCAGTATTTT.